This T cell receptor (beta chain) was sequenced during a study of T cell repertoires in cytomegalovirus infection. TCRdb re-analysed the reads in MiXCR, keeping a single row per CDR3 protein. The repertoire includes fewer than 900,000 distinct CDR3 sequences, almost 30% of them detected once, and less than 15% sits in the top ten. The CDR3 length is 14 residues. Germline CDR1 and CDR2: MNHNY and SVGAGI (reference sequence). V was cut by 2 bases and J by 0 bases, with 7 bases left in between. This clonotype was observed many times. The target antigen is unknown. The clonotype comes from a human donor in good health (CMV status not recorded). Some clones in this sample may be carry-over from other donors' samples. Sequenced here: cultured CD8+ T cells from PBMCs, sampled from culture after CMV antigen stimulation. This chain links TRBV6-6 with TRBJ1-2; no clear D gene. The CDR3 protein is CASSYDGTNYGYTF. The CDR3 nucleotides are TGTGCCAGCAGTTACGACGGAACTAACTATGGCTACACCTTC.